One sample yielded the 19 T cell receptor beta chains listed below, sequenced in a study of blood T cell repertoires in COVID-19 (dated by TCRdb to the early 2020s). Library creation used the immunoSEQ multiplex PCR assay. TCRdb stores this immuneACCESS table with in-frame sequences only. Part of the clones is absent; in the studies checked, under half of the shortfall reflects unresolved V genes, and no reason is known for the rest. The sample table holds fewer than 200,000 clones, of which nearly 80% were seen once. About 28% of the sample is held by the ten biggest clonotypes. Sequencing was performed on peripheral blood. The source of these receptors is a woman between 65 and 79 years old with acute or convalescent COVID-19.

The chain uses TRBV19 and TRBJ1-5; D is possibly TRBD1 (5 bases). Trimming left V 3 bases short and J 4 bases short, with 13 bases between. Germline V CDR1 and CDR2: LNHDA, SQIVND (reference sequence). The CDR3 extends over 15 amino acids. The CDR3 DNA sequence: TGTGCCAGTAGTATTGGAGGGGCTAGAAATCAGCCCCAGCATTTT. Residues: CASSIGGARNQPQHF.

The genes are TRBV7-3 and TRBJ2-7; a possible D gene is TRBD1 (5 bases). Trimming pared 3 bases from V and 4 bases from J, leaving 16 bases between. Looked up from germline, CDR1 is SGHTA and CDR2 is FQGTGA. The CDR3 loop spans 15 amino acids. The CDR3 DNA follows: TGTGCCAGCAGCTTCGGTCAGGGTTTCGGGTACGAGCAGTACTTC. Its translation is CASSFGQGFGYEQYF.

As concerns this clone: Other DNA sequences within the sample encode an identical CDR3. V and J are TRBV4-1 and TRBJ2-5; possibly TRBD1 for D (6 bases). Germline loops: CDR1 MGHRA, CDR2 YSYEKL. V gave up 1 base and J gave up 5 bases, with 11 bases separating them. The CDR3 totals 14 residues. CDR3 residues: CASSQVGGEETQYF. CDR3 nucleotides: TGCGCCAGCAGCCAAGTAGGGGGTGAGGAGACCCAGTACTTC.

This clone was seen once. This chain uses TRBV4-1 with TRBJ2-7; a possible D gene is TRBD1 (6 bases). Germline V gene lookup returns CDR1 MGHRA and CDR2 YSYEKL. V lost 1 base to trimming and J lost 2 bases, with 12 bases between them. This CDR3 comprises 15 residues. This CDR3 is CASSQVDSDTYEQYF. CDR3 in DNA: TGCGCCAGCAGCCAAGTGGACAGCGATACCTACGAGCAGTACTTC.

The chain recombines TRBV3-1 (or the pseudogene TRBV3-2) with TRBJ2-1; TRBD2 matches 11 bases. The V and J ends lost 4 bases and 6 bases, in that order; junction bases with no gene match: 5. The CDR3 consists of 15 residues. Germline CDR1 is LGHDT and CDR2 is YNNKEL (reference sequence). Here the CDR3 DNA reads TGTGCCAGCAGCCGTGTAGCGGGAGGGGGCAATGAGCAGTTCTTC. Encoded protein: CASSRVAGGGNEQFF.

The rearrangement uses TRBV11-2 and TRBJ2-5; TRBD1 aligns across 8 bases. Per the germline V gene, CDR1 is SGHAT and CDR2 is FQNNGV. The CDR3 sequence is 16 residues long. The trim removed 5 bases at V and 4 bases at J, leaving 12 bases unmatched. This CDR3 is CASSLGNRGFVETQYF. The CDR3 DNA reads as TGTGCCAGCAGCCTTGGAAACAGGGGGTTCGTAGAGACCCAGTACTTC.

The chain's CDR3 is CASSEFGDFGGYTF. CDR3 nucleotides: TGTGCCAGCAGTGAATTCGGAGATTTTGGAGGCTACACCTTC. V gene TRBV25-1 combines with J gene TRBJ1-2; D gene uncertain. Deletions cut 1 base from V and 8 bases from J, with 14 bases between. Germline-derived CDR1 and CDR2 are MGHDK and SYGVNS. The CDR3 spans 14 residues.

The rearrangement uses TRBV10-1 and TRBJ2-1; D gene ambiguous. Germline CDR1 reads WNHNN; CDR2 reads SYGVQD (reference sequence). V lost 5 bases to trimming and J lost 8 bases, with 13 bases between them. The CDR3 length is 13 residues. The CDR3 spells CASSSSGRDEQFF. CDR3 bases: TGCGCCAGCAGTAGTTCGGGTCGCGATGAGCAGTTCTTC.

This clone was seen more than once but under ten times. The chain is built from TRBV6-5 and TRBJ1-4; 10 bases line up with TRBD1. Germline lookup yields CDR1 MNHEY and CDR2 SVGAGI. J lost 7 bases, V lost 8 bases, and 7 bases had no gene match. This CDR3 has 14 amino acids. The CDR3 loop reads CASVRDRGVEKLFF. The CDR3 DNA reads TGTGCCAGCGTGCGGGACAGGGGCGTTGAAAAACTGTTTTTT.

The genes are TRBV30 and TRBJ1-2, with 10 bases that match TRBD1. Germline CDR1 reads GTSNPN; CDR2 reads SVGIG (reference sequence). This CDR3 region has 15 residues. V shed 0 bases and J 5 bases; nucleotides not matched to a gene: 6. The CDR3 region is CAWSVMGQGFYGYTF. As DNA, the CDR3 is TGTGCCTGGAGTGTCATGGGACAGGGGTTTTATGGCTACACCTTC.

This clone was seen just once. The CDR3 protein is CASSNGQAYNEQFF. The CDR3 bases are TGCGCCAGCAGCAATGGACAGGCCTACAATGAGCAGTTCTTC. V gene TRBV5-1 combines with J gene TRBJ2-1, with 7 bases aligning to TRBD1. CDR1 and CDR2 from the germline V gene are SGHRS and YFSETQ. The CDR3 extends over 14 amino acids. V lost 4 bases and J lost 2; bases outside the gene matches: 3.

The rearrangement joins TRBV7-9 to TRBJ2-5; 8 nucleotides align to TRBD1. The CDR3 totals 16 residues. Trimming cost V 1 base and J 1 base; bases outside gene matches: 5. CDR1 and CDR2 (germline): SEHNR, FQNEAQ (reference sequence). In DNA form, the CDR3 reads TGTGCCAGCAGCTTAGTCGGACAGGGAGCCCAAGAGACCCAGTACTTC. This sequence encodes CASSLVGQGAQETQYF.

The rearrangement links TRBV19 to TRBJ2-7, with 8 bases lining up with TRBD1. CDR1 is LNHDA and CDR2 is SQIVND in the germline V gene (reference sequence). Trimming at V came to 1 base and at J to 3 bases, leaving 2 bases not matched to a gene. The CDR3 covers 14 residues. The CDR3 bases are TGTGCCAGTAGTATAGGGGACAGGTTCTACGAGCAGTACTTC. Translated: CASSIGDRFYEQYF.

The chain recombines TRBV3-1 (or the pseudogene TRBV3-2) with TRBJ2-1; D is undetermined. V was pared by 3 bases and J by 4 bases, with 13 bases between. The CDR3 contains 15 residues. Germline CDR1 is LGHDT and CDR2 is YNNKEL (reference sequence). CDR3 in DNA: TGTGCCAGCAGCCACGCGTACAGACCTTACAATGAGCAGTTCTTC. Residues: CASSHAYRPYNEQFF.

The rearrangement joins TRBV5-4 to TRBJ2-6; 7 nucleotides line up with TRBD1. CDR1 and CDR2 from the germline V gene are SGHNT and YYREEE (reference sequence). V shed 5 bases, J shed 3 bases, and the junction held 2 bases outside the gene matches. This CDR3 contains 14 residues. CDR3: CASSDRVGANVLTF. CDR3 nucleotide sequence: TGTGCCAGCAGTGACAGGGTTGGGGCCAACGTCCTGACTTTC. The full variable domain, in which reference TRBV5-4 and TRBJ2-6 provide the parts outside the CDR3, is ETGVTQSPTHLIKTRGQQVTLRCSSQSGHNTVSWYQQALGQGPQFIFQYYREEENGRGNFPPRFSGLQFPNYSSELNVNALELDDSALYLCASSDRVGANVLTFGAGSRLTVL.

J is TRBJ2-1 and V is TRBV20-1; 11 bases align to TRBD2. The CDR3 has 16 residues. Germline trimming cut 3 bases from V and 4 bases from J; bases unmatched to any gene: 8. Germline lookup yields CDR1 DFQATT and CDR2 SNEGSKA (reference sequence). CDR3 bases: TGCAGTGCTAGTTCACTAGCGGGAGTCGAGTACAATGAGCAGTTCTTC. This sequence encodes CSASSLAGVEYNEQFF.

A single count supports this clone. The chain has TRBV3-1 (or the pseudogene TRBV3-2) and TRBJ1-1; a possible D gene is TRBD1 (5 bases). Per the germline V gene, CDR1 is LGHDT and CDR2 is YNNKEL (reference sequence). V lost 1 base and J lost 3, with 9 bases in between. This CDR3 spans 14 amino acids. The CDR3 reads CASSQAGGDTEAFF. The CDR3 DNA sequence: TGTGCCAGCAGCCAAGCGGGGGGGGACACTGAAGCTTTCTTT.

This clone was counted between two and nine times. The chain has TRBV27 and TRBJ2-7; D is uncertain. This CDR3 has 14 amino acids. Germline V gene sequence: CDR1 MNHEY, CDR2 SMNVEV (reference sequence). Trimming removed 2 bases from V and 0 bases from J, with 8 bases in between. CDR3 in amino acids: CASSLGQNSYEQYF. Here the CDR3 DNA reads TGTGCCAGCAGTTTAGGGCAGAACTCCTACGAGCAGTACTTC.

V is TRBV7-2 and J is TRBJ2-7; 7 bases line up with TRBD1. Trimming cost V 0 bases and J 6 bases; bases outside gene matches: 5. The CDR3 has 14 amino acids. The V gene's germline CDR1 is SGHTA and CDR2 FQGNSA. The CDR3 DNA follows: TGTGCCAGCAGCTTAGCGACAGGGAGTAGCGAGCAGTACTTC. Amino acid sequence: CASSLATGSSEQYF.